Shown below are 3 T cell receptor beta chains from a single sample sequenced in a study of T-cell memory formation after mild COVID-19. TCRdb reanalysed the 5' RACE reads using MiXCR and keeps one entry per CDR3 protein. The data show 45,000 to 65,000 distinct CDR3 sequences, 9.3% seen once. Input material: PBMCs or a T cell subset sorted from them (not recorded which). The origin of the receptors is an adult woman who had mild COVID-19 (a few samples of this study predate the infection). Cell type and time point are not known.

This clonotype was counted many times. CDR3 nucleotide sequence: TGTGCCAGCAGTCCGCGCACATCGGACAGGGGGCACGAGCAGTACTTC. It encodes CASSPRTSDRGHEQYF. J is TRBJ2-7 and V is TRBV12-3 or TRBV12-4, with 11 positions matching TRBD1. V dropped 5 bases and J dropped 5; count of bases not matched to a gene: 11. The CDR3 has 16 residues.

This clonotype appeared many times. The CDR3 reads CASSLGLAGPYNEQFF. CDR3 nucleotides: TGTGCCAGCAGTTTGGGGCTAGCGGGACCCTACAATGAGCAGTTCTTC. The chain combines TRBV12-3 or TRBV12-4 with TRBJ2-1; TRBD2 matches 9 bases. The CDR3 is made up of 16 amino acids. The ends lost 3 bases at V and 2 bases at J; junction bases unmatched: 5.

The chain has TRBV5-5 and TRBJ2-2, with 8 bases identical to TRBD2. CDR3 length: 15 amino acids. CDR1 is SGHKS, CDR2 YYEKEE, per germline (reference sequence). Trimming cost V 4 bases and J 0 bases; bases outside gene matches: 2. The CDR3 loop reads CASSRTSSNTGELFF. CDR3 nucleotides: TGTGCCAGCAGCCGGACTAGCTCGAACACCGGGGAGCTGTTTTTT.